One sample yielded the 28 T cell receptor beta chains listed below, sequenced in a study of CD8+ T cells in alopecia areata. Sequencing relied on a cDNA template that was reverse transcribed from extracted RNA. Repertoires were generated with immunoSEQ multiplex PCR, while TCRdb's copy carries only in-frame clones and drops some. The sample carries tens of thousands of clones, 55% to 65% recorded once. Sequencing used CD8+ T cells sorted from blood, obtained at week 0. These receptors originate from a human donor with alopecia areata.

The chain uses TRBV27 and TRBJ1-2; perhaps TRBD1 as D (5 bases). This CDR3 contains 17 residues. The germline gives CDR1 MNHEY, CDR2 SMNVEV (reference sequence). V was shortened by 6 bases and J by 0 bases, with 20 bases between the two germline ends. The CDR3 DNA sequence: TGTGCCAGCAGCCTTATAGGCCCCGGGGGGACTAACTATGGCTACACCTTC. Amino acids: CASSLIGPGGTNYGYTF.

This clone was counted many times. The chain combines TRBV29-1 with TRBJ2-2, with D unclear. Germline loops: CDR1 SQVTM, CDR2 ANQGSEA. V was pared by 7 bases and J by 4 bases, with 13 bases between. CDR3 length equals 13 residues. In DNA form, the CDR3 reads TGCAGCGCCACTCTCTCGGGCACCGGGGAGCTGTTTTTT. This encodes CSATLSGTGELFF.

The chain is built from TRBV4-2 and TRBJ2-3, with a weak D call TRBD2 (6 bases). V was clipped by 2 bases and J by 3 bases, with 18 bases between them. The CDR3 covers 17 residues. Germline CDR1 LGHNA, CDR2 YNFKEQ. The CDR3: CASSQTYPGTLTDTQYF. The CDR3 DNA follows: TGTGCCAGCAGCCAAACGTATCCCGGGACTCTAACAGATACGCAGTATTTT.

The CDR3 spells CASLGTIYGYTF. The CDR3 DNA follows: TGTGCCAGCTTGGGGACGATCTATGGCTACACCTTC. V is TRBV2 and J is TRBJ1-2; D possibly corresponds to TRBD1 (5 bases). Per the germline V gene, CDR1 is SNHLY and CDR2 is FYNNEI. V was pared by 8 bases and J by 4 bases, with 11 bases between. The CDR3 has 12 residues.

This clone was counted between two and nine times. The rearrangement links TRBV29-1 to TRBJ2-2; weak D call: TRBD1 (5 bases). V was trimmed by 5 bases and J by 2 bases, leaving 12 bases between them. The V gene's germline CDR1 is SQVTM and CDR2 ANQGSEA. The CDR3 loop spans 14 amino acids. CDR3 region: CSVPGHTNTGELFF. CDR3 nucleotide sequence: TGCAGCGTTCCTGGACATACTAACACCGGGGAGCTGTTTTTT.

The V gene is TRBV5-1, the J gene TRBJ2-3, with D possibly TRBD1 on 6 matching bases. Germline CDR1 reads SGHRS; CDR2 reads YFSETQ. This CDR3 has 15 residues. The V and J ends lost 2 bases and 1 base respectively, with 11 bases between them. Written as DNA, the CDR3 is TGCGCCAGCAGCTTTGAGACAGGCGGCACAGATACGCAGTATTTT. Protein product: CASSFETGGTDTQYF.

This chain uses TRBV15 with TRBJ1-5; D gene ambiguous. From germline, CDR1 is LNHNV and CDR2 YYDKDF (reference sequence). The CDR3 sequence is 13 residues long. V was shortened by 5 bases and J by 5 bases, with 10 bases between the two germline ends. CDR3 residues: CATSSSQDQPQHF. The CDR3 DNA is TGTGCCACCAGCTCGTCGCAGGATCAGCCCCAGCATTTT.

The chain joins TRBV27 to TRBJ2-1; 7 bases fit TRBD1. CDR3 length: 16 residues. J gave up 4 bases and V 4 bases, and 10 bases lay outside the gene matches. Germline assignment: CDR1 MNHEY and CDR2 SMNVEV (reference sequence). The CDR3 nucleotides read TGTGCCAGCAGTTCCGAGGGACAGAGACTTTACAATGAGCAGTTCTTC. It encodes CASSSEGQRLYNEQFF.

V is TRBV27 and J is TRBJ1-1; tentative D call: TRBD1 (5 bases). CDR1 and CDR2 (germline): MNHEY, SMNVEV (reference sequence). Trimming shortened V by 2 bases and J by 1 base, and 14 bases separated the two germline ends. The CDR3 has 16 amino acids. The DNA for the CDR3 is TGTGCCAGCAGTTTAGAAGTTGGACACCGGAACACTGAAGCTTTCTTT. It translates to CASSLEVGHRNTEAFF.

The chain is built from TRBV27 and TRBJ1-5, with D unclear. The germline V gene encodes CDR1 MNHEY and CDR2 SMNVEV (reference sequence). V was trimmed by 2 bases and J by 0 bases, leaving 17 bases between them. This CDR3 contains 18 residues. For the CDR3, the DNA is TGTGCCAGCAGTTTAGAAGCCCCTCTTAGTTATAGCAATCAGCCCCAGCATTTT. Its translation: CASSLEAPLSYSNQPQHF.

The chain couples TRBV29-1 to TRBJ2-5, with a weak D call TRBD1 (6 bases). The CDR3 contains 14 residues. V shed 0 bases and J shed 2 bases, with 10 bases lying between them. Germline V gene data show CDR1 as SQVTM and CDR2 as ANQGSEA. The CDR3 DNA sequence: TGCAGCGTTGAAGAAGGGACAATACAAGAGACCCAGTACTTC. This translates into CSVEEGTIQETQYF.

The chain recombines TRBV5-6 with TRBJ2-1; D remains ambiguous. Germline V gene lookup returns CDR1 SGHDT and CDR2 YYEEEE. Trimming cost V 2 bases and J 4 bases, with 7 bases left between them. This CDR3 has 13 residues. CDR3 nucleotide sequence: TGTGCCAGCAGCTTTGACAAGTACAATGAGCAGTTCTTC. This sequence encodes CASSFDKYNEQFF.

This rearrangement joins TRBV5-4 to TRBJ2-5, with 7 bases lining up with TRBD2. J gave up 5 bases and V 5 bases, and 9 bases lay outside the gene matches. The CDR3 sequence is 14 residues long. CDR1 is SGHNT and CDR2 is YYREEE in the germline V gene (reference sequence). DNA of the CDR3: TGTGCCAGCAGGCCGGGCCCCGGGGGGGAGACCCAGTACTTC. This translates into CASRPGPGGETQYF.

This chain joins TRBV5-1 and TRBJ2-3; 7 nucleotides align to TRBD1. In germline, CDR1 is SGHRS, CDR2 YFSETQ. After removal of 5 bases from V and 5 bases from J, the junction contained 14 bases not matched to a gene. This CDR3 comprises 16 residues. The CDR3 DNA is TGCGCCAGCAGACCGATTACAGGGGTTTTGGGAGATACGCAGTATTTT. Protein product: CASRPITGVLGDTQYF.

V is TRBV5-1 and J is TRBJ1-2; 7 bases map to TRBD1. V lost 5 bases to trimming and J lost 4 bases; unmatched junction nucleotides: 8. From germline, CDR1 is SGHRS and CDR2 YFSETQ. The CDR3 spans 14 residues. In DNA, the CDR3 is TGCGCCAGCAGATACGACAGGGCAGTCTATGGCTACACCTTC. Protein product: CASRYDRAVYGYTF. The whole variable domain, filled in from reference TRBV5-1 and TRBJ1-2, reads KAGVTQTPRYLIKTRGQQVTLSCSPISGHRSVSWYQQTPGQGLQFLFEYFSETQRNKGNFPGRFSGRQFSNSRSEMNVSTLELGDSALYLCASRYDRAVYGYTFGSGTRLTVV.

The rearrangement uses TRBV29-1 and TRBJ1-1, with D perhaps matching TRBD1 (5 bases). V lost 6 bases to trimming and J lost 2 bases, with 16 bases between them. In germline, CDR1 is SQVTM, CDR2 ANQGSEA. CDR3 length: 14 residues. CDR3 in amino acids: CSVRVAGVNTEAFF. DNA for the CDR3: TGCAGCGTCAGGGTGGCTGGGGTAAACACTGAAGCTTTCTTT.

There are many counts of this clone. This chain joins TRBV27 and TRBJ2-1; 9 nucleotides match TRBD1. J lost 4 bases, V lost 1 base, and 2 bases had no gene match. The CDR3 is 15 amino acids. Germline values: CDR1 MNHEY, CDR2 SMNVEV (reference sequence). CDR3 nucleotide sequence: TGTGCCAGCAGTTTATTACAGGGGGCTTACAATGAGCAGTTCTTC. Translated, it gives CASSLLQGAYNEQFF.

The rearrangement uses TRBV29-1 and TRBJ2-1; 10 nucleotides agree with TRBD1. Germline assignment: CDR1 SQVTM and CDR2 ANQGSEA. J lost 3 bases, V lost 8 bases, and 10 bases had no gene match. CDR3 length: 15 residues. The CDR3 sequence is CSTDSTGGIYNEQFF. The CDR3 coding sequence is TGCAGCACCGATTCGACAGGGGGCATCTACAATGAGCAGTTCTTC.

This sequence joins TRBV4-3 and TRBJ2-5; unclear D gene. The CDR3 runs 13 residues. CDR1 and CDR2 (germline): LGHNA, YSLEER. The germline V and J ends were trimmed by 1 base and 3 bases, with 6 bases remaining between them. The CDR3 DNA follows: TGCGCCAGCAGCCAAGGGTTAGAAGAGACCCAGTACTTC. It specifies CASSQGLEETQYF.

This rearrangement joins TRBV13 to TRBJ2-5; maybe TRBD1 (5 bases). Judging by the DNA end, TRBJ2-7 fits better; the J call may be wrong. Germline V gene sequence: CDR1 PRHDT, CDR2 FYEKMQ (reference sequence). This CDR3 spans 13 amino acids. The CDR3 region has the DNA TGTGCCAGCAGCTTTCGACAGTCCTACGAGCAGTACTTC. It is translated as CASSFRQSYEQYF.

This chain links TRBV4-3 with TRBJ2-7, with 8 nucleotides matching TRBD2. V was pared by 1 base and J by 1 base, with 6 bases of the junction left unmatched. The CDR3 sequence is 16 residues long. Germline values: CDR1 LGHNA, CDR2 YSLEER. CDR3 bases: TGCGCCAGCAGCCAAGCGTTTGCGGGAGGATCCTACGAGCAGTACTTC. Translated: CASSQAFAGGSYEQYF.

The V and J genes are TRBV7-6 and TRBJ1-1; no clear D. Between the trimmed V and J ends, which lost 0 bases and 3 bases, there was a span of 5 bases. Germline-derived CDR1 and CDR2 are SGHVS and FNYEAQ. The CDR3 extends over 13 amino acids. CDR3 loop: CASSLASHTEAFF. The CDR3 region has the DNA TGTGCCAGCAGCTTAGCCAGTCACACTGAAGCTTTCTTT.

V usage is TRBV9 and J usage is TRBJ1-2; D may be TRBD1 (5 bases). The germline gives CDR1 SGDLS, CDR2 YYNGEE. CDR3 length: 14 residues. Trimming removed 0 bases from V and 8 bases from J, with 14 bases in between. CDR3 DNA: TGTGCCAGCAGCGTAGCTACGGGGGTAGGGGGCTACACCTTC. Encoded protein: CASSVATGVGGYTF.

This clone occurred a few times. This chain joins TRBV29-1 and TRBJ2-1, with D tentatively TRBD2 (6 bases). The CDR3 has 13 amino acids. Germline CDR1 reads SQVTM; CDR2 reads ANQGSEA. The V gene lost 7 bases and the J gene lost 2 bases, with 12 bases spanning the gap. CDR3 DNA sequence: TGCAGCGGTCTAGCGCTACCCTACAATGAGCAGTTCTTC. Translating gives CSGLALPYNEQFF.

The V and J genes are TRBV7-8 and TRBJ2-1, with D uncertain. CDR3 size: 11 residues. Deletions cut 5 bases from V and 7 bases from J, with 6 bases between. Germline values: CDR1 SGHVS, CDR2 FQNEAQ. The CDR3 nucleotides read TGTGCCAGCAGCCTAAATAATGAGCAGTTCTTC. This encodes CASSLNNEQFF.

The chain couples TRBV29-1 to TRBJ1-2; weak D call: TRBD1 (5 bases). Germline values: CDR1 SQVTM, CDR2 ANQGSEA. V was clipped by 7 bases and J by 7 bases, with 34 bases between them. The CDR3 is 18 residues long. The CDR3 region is CSAQTSGNARWTVGGYTF. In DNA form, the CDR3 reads TGCAGCGCCCAGACGTCAGGGAATGCCAGGTGGACCGTGGGTGGCTACACCTTC.

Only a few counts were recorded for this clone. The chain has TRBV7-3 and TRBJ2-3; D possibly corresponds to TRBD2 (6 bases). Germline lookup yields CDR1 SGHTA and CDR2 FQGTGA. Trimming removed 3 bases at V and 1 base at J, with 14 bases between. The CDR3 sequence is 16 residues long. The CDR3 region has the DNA TGTGCCAGCAGCTTTCTCGGAGGGCGAGGCACAGATACGCAGTATTTT. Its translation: CASSFLGGRGTDTQYF.

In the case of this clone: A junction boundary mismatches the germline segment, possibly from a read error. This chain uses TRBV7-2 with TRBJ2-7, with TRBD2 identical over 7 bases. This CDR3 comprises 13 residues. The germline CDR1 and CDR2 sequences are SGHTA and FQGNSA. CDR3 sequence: CARTRRESYEQYF. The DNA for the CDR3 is TGTGCCAGGACCCGGCGGGAGTCGTACGAGCAATACTTC.